The 2 T cell receptor beta chains below were found in one sample sequenced in a study of blood T cells in healthy people across ages. A J-beta primer mix and a sample-barcoded 5' primer were used in a second PCR of roughly 6 to 11 cycles. TCRdb used MiXCR to reprocess the 5' RACE reads, holding one entry per CDR3 protein. In the table there are about 570,000 distinct CDR3 sequences, roughly a quarter of which are singletons. These records were also assigned to another study, of T cells of mothers and their children.

The sample comprised blood. The receptors shown here come from a boy between 2 and 10 years old in good health.

The rearrangement links TRBV29-1 to TRBJ2-1; 12 bases are a match to TRBD2. The CDR3 has 14 residues. V shed 5 bases and J 4 bases; nucleotides not matched to a gene: 3. CDR1 SQVTM and CDR2 ANQGSEA come from the germline V gene. The DNA for the CDR3 is TGCAGCGTTACCGGGACTAGCGGGTACAATGAGCAGTTCTTC. This encodes CSVTGTSGYNEQFF.

The chain recombines TRBV9 with TRBJ2-7; 13 positions agree with TRBD2. The V gene end was trimmed by 0 bases and the J gene end by 2 bases; junction bases not matched to a gene: 2. In germline, CDR1 is SGDLS, CDR2 YYNGEE. The CDR3 is 16 residues long. DNA for the CDR3: TGTGCCAGCAGCGTAGGTGGGACTAGCGGGACCTACGAGCAGTACTTC. It encodes CASSVGGTSGTYEQYF. Full variable domain (missing parts from reference TRBV9 and TRBJ2-7): DSGVTQTPKHLITATGQRVTLRCSPRSGDLSVYWYQQSLDQGLQFLIQYYNGEERAKGNILERFSAQQFPDLHSELNLSSLELGDSALYFCASSVGGTSGTYEQYFGPGTRLTVT.